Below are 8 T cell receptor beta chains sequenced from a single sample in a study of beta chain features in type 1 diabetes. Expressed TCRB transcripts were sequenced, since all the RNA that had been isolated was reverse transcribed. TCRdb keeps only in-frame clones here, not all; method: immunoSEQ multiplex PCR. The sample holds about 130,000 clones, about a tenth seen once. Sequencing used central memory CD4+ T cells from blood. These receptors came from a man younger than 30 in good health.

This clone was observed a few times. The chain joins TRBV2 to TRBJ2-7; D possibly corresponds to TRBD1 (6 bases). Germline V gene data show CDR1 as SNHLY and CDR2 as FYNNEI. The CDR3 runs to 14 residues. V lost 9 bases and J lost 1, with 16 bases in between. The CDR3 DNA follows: TGTGCCAGTGCACCGGGACACTGGTCCTACGAGCAGTACTTC. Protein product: CASAPGHWSYEQYF.

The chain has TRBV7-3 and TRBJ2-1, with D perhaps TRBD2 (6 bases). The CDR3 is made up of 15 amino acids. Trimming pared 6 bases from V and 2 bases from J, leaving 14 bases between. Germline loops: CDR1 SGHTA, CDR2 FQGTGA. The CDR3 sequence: CASRERADPYNEQFF. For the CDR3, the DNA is TGTGCCAGCAGAGAGCGGGCGGATCCCTACAATGAGCAGTTCTTC.

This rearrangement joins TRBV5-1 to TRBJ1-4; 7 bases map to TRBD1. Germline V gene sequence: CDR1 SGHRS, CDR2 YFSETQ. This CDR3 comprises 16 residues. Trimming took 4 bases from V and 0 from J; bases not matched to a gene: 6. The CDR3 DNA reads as TGCGCCAGCAGCCCTGGGACAGTTGCAACTAATGAAAAACTGTTTTTT. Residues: CASSPGTVATNEKLFF.

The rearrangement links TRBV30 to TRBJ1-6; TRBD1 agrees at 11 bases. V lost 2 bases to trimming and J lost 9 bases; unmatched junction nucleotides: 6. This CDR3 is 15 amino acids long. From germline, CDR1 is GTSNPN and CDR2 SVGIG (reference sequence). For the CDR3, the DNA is TGTGCCTGGAGTCGGACAGGGGGCTGGAGTTCACCCCTCCACTTT. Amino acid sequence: CAWSRTGGWSSPLHF. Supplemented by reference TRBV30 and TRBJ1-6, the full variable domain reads SQTIHQWPATLVQPVGSPLSLECTVEGTSNPNLYWYRQAAGRGLQLLFYSVGIGQISSEVPQNLSASRPQDRQFILSSKKLLLSDSGFYLCAWSRTGGWSSPLHFGNGTRLTVT.

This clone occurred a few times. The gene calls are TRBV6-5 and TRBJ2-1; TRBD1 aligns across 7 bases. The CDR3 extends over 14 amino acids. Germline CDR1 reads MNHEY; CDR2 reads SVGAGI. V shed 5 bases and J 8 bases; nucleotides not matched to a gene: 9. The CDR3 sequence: CASSPSTGRDEQFF. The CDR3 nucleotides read TGTGCCAGCAGTCCCTCGACAGGGCGAGATGAGCAGTTCTTC.

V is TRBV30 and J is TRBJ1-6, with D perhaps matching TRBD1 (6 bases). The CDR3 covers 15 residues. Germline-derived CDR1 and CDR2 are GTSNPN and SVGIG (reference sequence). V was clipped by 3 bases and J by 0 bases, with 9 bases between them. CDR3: CAWSVQGSYNSPLHF. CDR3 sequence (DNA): TGTGCCTGGAGCGTACAGGGCTCCTATAATTCACCCCTCCACTTT.

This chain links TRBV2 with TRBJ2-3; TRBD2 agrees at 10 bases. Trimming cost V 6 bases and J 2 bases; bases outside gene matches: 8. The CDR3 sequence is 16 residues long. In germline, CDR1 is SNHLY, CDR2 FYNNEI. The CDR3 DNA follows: TGTGCCAGCAGCCTAACTAGCGGGACTCCCACAGATACGCAGTATTTT. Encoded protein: CASSLTSGTPTDTQYF. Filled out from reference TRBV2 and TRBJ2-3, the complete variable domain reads EPEVTQTPSHQVTQMGQEVILRCVPISNHLYFYWYRQILGQKVEFLVSFYNNEISEKSEIFDDQFSVERPDGSNFTLKIRSTKLEDSAMYFCASSLTSGTPTDTQYFGPGTRLTVL.

CDR3 DNA: TGTGCCATCATTCAAAACACTGAAGCTTTCTTT. The encoded protein is CAIIQNTEAFF. The V gene is TRBV10-3, the J gene TRBJ1-1; D gene uncertain. CDR1 is ENHRY, CDR2 SYGVKD, per germline. V was pared by 7 bases and J by 2 bases, with 5 bases between. The CDR3 totals 11 residues.